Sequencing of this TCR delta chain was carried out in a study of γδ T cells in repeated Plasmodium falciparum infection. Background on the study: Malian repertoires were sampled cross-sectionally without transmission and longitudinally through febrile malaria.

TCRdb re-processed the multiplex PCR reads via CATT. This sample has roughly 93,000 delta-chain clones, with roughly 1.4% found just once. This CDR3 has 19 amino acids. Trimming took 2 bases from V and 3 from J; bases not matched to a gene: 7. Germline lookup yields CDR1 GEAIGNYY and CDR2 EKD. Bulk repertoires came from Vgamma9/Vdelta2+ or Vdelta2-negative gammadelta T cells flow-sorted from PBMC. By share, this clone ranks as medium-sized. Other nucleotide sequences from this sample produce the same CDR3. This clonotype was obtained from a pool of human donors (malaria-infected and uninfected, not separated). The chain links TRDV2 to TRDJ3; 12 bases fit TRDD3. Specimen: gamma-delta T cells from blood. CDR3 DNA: TGTGCCTGTGACAAAGTACTGGGGGATACACGCTGGGACACCCGACAGATGTTTTTC. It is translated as CACDKVLGDTRWDTRQMFF.